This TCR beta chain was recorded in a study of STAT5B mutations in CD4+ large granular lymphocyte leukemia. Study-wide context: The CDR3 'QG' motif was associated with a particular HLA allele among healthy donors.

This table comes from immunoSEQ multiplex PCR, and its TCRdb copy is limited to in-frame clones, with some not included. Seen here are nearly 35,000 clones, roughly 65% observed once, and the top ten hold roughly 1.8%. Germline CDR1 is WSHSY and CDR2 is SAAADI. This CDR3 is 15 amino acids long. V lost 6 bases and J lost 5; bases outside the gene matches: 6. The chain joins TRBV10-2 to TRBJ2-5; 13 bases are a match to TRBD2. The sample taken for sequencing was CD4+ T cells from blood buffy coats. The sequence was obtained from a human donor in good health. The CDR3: CASRLTSGGMETQYF. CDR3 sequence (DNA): TGCGCCAGCAGGTTGACTAGCGGGGGGATGGAGACCCAGTACTTC.